This T cell receptor beta chain was observed in a study of blood T cell repertoires in COVID-19. This CDR3 has 14 amino acids. Germline values: CDR1 SGDLS, CDR2 YYNGEE. V was clipped by 4 bases and J by 5 bases; unmatched bases: 7. This clone was seen a handful of times. Participant ages covered roughly 18 to 89 years across some 25 US areas. Method: immunoSEQ multiplex PCR; TCRdb's copy keeps in-frame clones and lacks some. Among 250,000 to 350,000 clones listed, 88% were seen once. Sample: PBMCs or T cells enriched from blood (not recorded which). The V call is TRBV9, the J call TRBJ1-2; 8 bases fit TRBD1. This TCR derives from a woman between 45 and 65 years old who had recovered from COVID-19. CDR3 nucleotide sequence: TGTGCCAGCAGCCAGTTGGACAGGGCATATGGCTACACCTTC. This encodes CASSQLDRAYGYTF.